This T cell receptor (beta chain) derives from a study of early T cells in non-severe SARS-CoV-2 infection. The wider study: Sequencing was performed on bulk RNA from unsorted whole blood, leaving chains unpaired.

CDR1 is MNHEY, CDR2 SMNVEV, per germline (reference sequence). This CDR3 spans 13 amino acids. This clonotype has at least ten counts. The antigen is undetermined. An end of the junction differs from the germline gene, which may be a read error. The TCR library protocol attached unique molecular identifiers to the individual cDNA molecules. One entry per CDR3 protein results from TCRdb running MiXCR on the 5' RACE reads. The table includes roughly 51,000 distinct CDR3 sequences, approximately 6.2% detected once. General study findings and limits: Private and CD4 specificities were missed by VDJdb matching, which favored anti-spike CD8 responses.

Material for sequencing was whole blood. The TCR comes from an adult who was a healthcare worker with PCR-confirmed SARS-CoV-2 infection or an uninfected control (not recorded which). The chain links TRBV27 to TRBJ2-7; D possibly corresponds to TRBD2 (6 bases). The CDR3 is CASSLSGGYEQYF. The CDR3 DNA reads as TGTGCCAGCAGCTTATCCGGGGGTTACGAGCAGTACTTC.